A selection of T cell receptor beta chains follows, all from one sample in a study of shared clonotypes between healthy human individuals. Assay: immunoSEQ multiplex PCR; the TCRdb copy retains only in-frame clones and omits some. The sample carries about 1.1 million clones, around 82% recorded once. What was sequenced was memory CD4+ T cells from PBMCs. All receptors derive from a man aged 18 to 29 in good health. Some clones in this sample may be carry-over from other donors' samples. The CDR3 runs from the conserved cysteine through the conserved F or W. Clone size appears in some rows only: once, few, many, or a class for an expanded clone.

.	TRBV19	TRBJ2-2	CASSIWSGRGAGELFF
.	TRBV20-1	TRBJ2-1	CSAPRPNEQFF
.	TRBV2	TRBJ1-6	CASSEAPSAYNSPLHF
.	TRBV5-1	TRBJ2-3	CASSLASQRQGTQYF
.	TRBV28	TRBJ2-1	CASSTSLAGGPYNEQFF
.	TRBV7-2	TRBJ1-2	CASSLVTGGYGYTF
.	TRBV30	TRBJ1-5	CAWGTGQGAQPQHF
.	TRBV29-1	TRBJ2-3	CSVVKPGGTDTQYF
once	TRBV5-1	TRBJ1-3	CASAGGSSGNTIYF
.	TRBV5-4	TRBJ2-3	CASSSPTSGRADSRDTQYF
.	TRBV5-5	TRBJ1-3	CASSLDPGSGNTIYF
few	TRBV5-1	TRBJ1-2	CASSLGLNDGYTF
once	TRBV7-2	TRBJ2-7	CASTLGRGEQYF
many	TRBV5-1	TRBJ2-5	CASSWNTKETQYF
few	TRBV28	TRBJ1-1	CASSFPGQGTNTEAFF
.	TRBV2	TRBJ2-5	CASRETSGAVGTQYF
few	TRBV7-2	TRBJ2-7	CASSFPQREQYF